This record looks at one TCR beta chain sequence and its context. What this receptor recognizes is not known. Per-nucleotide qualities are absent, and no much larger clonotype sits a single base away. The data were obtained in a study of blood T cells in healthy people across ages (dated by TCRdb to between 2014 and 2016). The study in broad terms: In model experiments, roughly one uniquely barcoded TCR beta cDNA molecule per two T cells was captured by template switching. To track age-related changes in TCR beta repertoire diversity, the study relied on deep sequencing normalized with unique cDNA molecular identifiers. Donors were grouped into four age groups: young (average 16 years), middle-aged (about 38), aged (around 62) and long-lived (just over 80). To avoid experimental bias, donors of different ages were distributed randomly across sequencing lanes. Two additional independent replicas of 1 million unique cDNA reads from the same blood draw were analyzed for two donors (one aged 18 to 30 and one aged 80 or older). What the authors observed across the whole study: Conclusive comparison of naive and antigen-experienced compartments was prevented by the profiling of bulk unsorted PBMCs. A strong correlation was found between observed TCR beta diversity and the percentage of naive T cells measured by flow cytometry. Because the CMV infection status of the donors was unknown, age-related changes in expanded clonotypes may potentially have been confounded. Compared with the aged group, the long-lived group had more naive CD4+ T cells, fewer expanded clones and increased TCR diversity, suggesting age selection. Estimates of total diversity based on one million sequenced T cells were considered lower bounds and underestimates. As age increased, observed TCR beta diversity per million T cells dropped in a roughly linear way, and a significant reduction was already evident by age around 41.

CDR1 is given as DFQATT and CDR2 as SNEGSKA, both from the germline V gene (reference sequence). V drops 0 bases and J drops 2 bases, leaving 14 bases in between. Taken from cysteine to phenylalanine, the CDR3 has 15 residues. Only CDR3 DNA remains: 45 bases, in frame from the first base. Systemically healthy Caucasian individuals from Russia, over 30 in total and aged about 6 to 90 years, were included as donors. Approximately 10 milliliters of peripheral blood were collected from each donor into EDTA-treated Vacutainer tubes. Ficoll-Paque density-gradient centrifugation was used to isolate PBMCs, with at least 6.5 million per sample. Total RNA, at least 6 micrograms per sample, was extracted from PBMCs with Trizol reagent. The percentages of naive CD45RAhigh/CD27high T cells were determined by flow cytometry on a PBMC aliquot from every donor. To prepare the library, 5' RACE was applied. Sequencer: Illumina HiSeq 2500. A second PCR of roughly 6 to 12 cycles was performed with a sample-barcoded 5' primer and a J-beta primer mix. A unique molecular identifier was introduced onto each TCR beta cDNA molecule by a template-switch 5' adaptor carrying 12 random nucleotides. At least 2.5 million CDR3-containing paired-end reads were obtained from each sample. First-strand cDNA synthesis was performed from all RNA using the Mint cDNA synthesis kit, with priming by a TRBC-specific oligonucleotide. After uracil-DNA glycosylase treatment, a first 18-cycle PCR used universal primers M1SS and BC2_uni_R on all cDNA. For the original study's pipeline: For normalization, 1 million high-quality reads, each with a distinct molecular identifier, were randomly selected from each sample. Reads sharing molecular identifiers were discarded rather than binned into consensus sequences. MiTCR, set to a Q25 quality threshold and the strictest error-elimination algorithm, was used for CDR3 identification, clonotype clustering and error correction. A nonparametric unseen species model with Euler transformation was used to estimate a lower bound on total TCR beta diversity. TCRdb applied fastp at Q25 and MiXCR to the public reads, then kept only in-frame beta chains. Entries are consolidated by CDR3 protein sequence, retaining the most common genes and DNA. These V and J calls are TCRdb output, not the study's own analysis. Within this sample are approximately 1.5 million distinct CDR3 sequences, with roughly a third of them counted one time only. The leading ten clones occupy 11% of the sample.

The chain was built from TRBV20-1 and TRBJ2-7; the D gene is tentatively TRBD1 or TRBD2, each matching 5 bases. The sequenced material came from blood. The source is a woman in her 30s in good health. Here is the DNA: TGCAGTGCTAGAGATCGGGACCGTCACCCCTACGAGCAGTACTTC. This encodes CSARDRDRHPYEQYF.